Reported below is one T cell receptor (beta chain). TCRdb's copy holds only in-frame clones and misses some; the assay was immunoSEQ multiplex PCR. The top ten hold 1% to 1.5% of the sample, which has about 240,000 clones, approximately 86% seen once. This CDR3 contains 12 residues. V dropped 6 bases and J dropped 15; count of bases not matched to a gene: 9. CDR1 is KGHSH, CDR2 LQKENI, per germline. The source of the sample is a study of cytomegalovirus exposure and HLA in healthy donors. The V and J genes are TRBV18 and TRBJ2-1; 9 positions match TRBD1. This clonotype was obtained from a woman aged 30 to 39 in good health and CMV-seropositive. Sequenced: PBMCs. The CDR3 here is CASSARGQGVFF. The CDR3 DNA reads TGTGCCAGCTCCGCCAGGGGACAGGGTGTGTTCTTC.